Listed here is a single T cell receptor beta chain. High-throughput TCR beta sequencing covered peripheral CD8+ and CD4+ T cells. Healthy donors constituted the controls, which were matched for age and sex. This sample is drawn from a study of CD8 T cells in Susac syndrome. RNA was extracted with the RNeasy kit, and a quantity of roughly 0.5 to 1 ug was reverse transcribed using random hexamers. TCRdb passed the immunoSEQ multiplex PCR reads through MiXCR, listing each CDR3 protein once. The data show 100,000 to 150,000 distinct CDR3 sequences, more than 90% seen once. The CDR3 length is 15 residues. The germline V gene has CDR1 MGHRA and CDR2 YSYEKL. Trimming removed 3 bases from V and 8 bases from J; junction bases left unmatched: 8.

Sequencing used CD4+ T cells from PBMCs. The sequence was obtained from a human donor in good health. The chain is built from TRBV4-1 and TRBJ2-1; 9 bases match TRBD2. CDR3 loop: CASSHLAGAGDEQFF. The CDR3 nucleotides are TGCGCCAGCAGCCATTTAGCGGGAGCAGGGGATGAGCAGTTCTTC.